The 26 T cell receptor beta chains below all came from one sample that was sequenced in a study of T cells in Graves' hyperthyroidism and ophthalmopathy. TCR beta CDR3 region amplification was performed from RNA transcripts. The TCR CDR3 first-round RT-PCR relied on the HTBI primer set. Each CDR3 protein is one row after TCRdb ran MiXCR on the multiplex PCR reads. The table shows about 520,000 distinct CDR3 sequences, with around 24% occurring only once. The material sequenced was blood. The receptors come from a woman aged 25 to 39 with Graves' ophthalmopathy.

This clonotype was recorded at least ten times. This rearrangement joins TRBV7-9 to TRBJ1-2; D remains ambiguous. In germline, CDR1 is SEHNR, CDR2 FQNEAQ (reference sequence). There are 11 residues in the CDR3. V was shortened by 5 bases and J by 6 bases, with 7 bases between the two germline ends. This CDR3 reads CASSLWDGYTF. The CDR3 nucleotides are TGTGCCAGCAGCCTGTGGGATGGCTACACCTTC.

The chain is built from TRBV6-1 and TRBJ1-2; 12 nucleotides match TRBD1. V was clipped by 11 bases and J by 8 bases; unmatched bases: 12. Germline loops: CDR1 MNHNS, CDR2 SASEGT. This CDR3 region has 14 residues. CDR3 nucleotides: TGTGCCGGCTCAAGAACCGGGACAGGGGGCGGCTACACCTTC. This codes for CAGSRTGTGGGYTF.

This clonotype was detected once. The genes are TRBV27 and TRBJ2-7; 8 nucleotides match TRBD2. This CDR3 is 14 amino acids long. J gave up 7 bases and V 1 base, and 6 bases lay outside the gene matches. CDR1 MNHEY and CDR2 SMNVEV come from the germline V gene (reference sequence). CDR3 sequence reads: CASSLLGTSHEQYF. The CDR3 bases are TGTGCCAGCAGTTTATTAGGGACTAGTCATGAGCAGTACTTC.

This chain uses TRBV20-1 with TRBJ1-1; D remains ambiguous. This CDR3 comprises 11 residues. In germline, CDR1 is DFQATT, CDR2 SNEGSKA (reference sequence). Trimming removed 5 bases at V and 2 bases at J, with 6 bases between. CDR3 loop: CSAQSNTEAFF. The CDR3 DNA reads as TGCAGTGCTCAGAGTAACACTGAAGCTTTCTTT.

In this sample, this clonotype turned up many times. At one end the junction does not follow the germline gene, possibly because of a read error. The chain has TRBV6-1 and TRBJ1-2, with TRBD1 matching 8 bases. From germline, CDR1 is MNHNS and CDR2 SASEGT. CDR3 length: 16 residues. CDR3 sequence reads: CASRRTFRGPNHGYTF. For the CDR3, the DNA is TGTGCCAGCAGGAGAACGTTCAGGGGGCCTAACCATGGCTACACCTTC.

The sample holds many counts of this clonotype. The rearrangement joins TRBV5-6 to TRBJ1-2, with D maybe TRBD1 (5 bases). Trimming shortened V by 1 base and J by 4 bases, and 14 bases separated the two germline ends. From germline, CDR1 is SGHDT and CDR2 YYEEEE. This CDR3 contains 15 residues. The CDR3 bases are TGTGCCAGCAGCTTGACCTCACAGGTATTCTATGGCTACACCTTC. Translation gives CASSLTSQVFYGYTF.

At least ten counts were recorded for this clonotype. The chain links TRBV12-3 or TRBV12-4 to TRBJ1-5; the D is unclear. V lost 3 bases to trimming and J lost 3 bases, with 9 bases between them. The CDR3 loop spans 14 amino acids. This chain's CDR3 is CASSFGGTNQPQHF. The CDR3 coding sequence is TGTGCCAGCAGTTTTGGCGGAACCAATCAGCCCCAGCATTTT.

This clonotype has at least ten counts. The chain uses TRBV6-2 or TRBV6-3 and TRBJ1-1; possibly TRBD1 for D (5 bases). Trimming shortened V by 2 bases and J by 3 bases, and 13 bases separated the two germline ends. Germline lookup yields CDR1 MNHEY and CDR2 SVGEGT. The CDR3 consists of 15 residues. The CDR3 loop is CASSYRDGLDTEAFF. The CDR3, as DNA: TGTGCCAGCAGTTACCGGGACGGATTGGACACTGAAGCTTTCTTT.

This clonotype was observed a few times. The chain recombines TRBV9 with TRBJ2-1; 10 bases align to TRBD1. From germline, CDR1 is SGDLS and CDR2 YYNGEE. The CDR3 sequence is 17 residues long. The trim removed 2 bases at V and 2 bases at J, leaving 7 bases unmatched. In DNA form, the CDR3 reads TGTGCCAGCAGCGTCAGGGAGACAGGGGGCCCCTACAATGAGCAGTTCTTC. Translation: CASSVRETGGPYNEQFF.

This clonotype came up many times. V usage is TRBV19 and J usage is TRBJ1-1; D is ambiguous. The germline V gene has CDR1 LNHDA and CDR2 SQIVND (reference sequence). The CDR3 length is 13 residues. The ends were cut back, 3 bases at V and 0 bases at J, with 5 bases in the middle. As DNA, the CDR3 is TGTGCCAGTAGTATTTGGATGAACACTGAAGCTTTCTTT. It specifies CASSIWMNTEAFF. Variable domain in full (rest from reference TRBV19 and TRBJ1-1): DGGITQSPKYLFRKEGQNVTLSCEQNLNHDAMYWYRQDPGQGLRLIYYSQIVNDFQKGDIAEGYSVSREKKESFPLTVTSAQKNPTAFYLCASSIWMNTEAFFGQGTRLTVV.

About this clonotype itself: A much larger clone differs from this one at a single base, so this may be a read error. The CDR3 ends on some other residue instead of the conserved phenylalanine or tryptophan, so this is likely a read error. The chain has TRBV4-2 and TRBJ1-5; D is unclear. The CDR3 is 14 residues long. Germline CDR1 LGHNA, CDR2 YNFKEQ. V lost 1 base, J lost 6 bases, and 10 bases lay in between. The CDR3 loop reads CASSQGPRFQPQHV. The CDR3 DNA reads TGTGCCAGCAGCCAAGGTCCGAGATTTCAGCCCCAGCATGTT.

This clonotype was detected a few times. The genes are TRBV5-1 and TRBJ1-1; weak D call: TRBD1 (6 bases). Looked up from germline, CDR1 is SGHRS and CDR2 is YFSETQ. The CDR3 covers 16 residues. Trimming left V 0 bases short and J 7 bases short, with 19 bases between. The CDR3 DNA reads as TGCGCCAGCAGCTTGGGGGGGGGCAGCCGGGGCGATGAAGCTTTCTTT. Translation gives CASSLGGGSRGDEAFF.

On this clonotype itself: A much larger clone is a single base away; this may be a read error. The gene calls are TRBV29-1 and TRBJ2-2; D could derive from TRBD1 or TRBD2 (5 bases each). CDR1 and CDR2 from the germline V gene are SQVTM and ANQGSEA. The length of the CDR3 is 16 residues. Here the CDR3 DNA reads TGCAGCGTTAAAGACTATAGACAGTCGAACACCGGGGAGCTGTTTTTT. Translation: CSVKDYRQSNTGELFF.

The chain uses TRBV2 and TRBJ2-5; TRBD2 matches at 7 bases. The CDR3 spans 16 residues. Germline lookup yields CDR1 SNHLY and CDR2 FYNNEI. The V and J ends lost 9 bases and 1 base, in that order; junction bases with no gene match: 14. CDR3 in DNA: TGTGCCAGTCAAAAGGGCCTAGCGGCGCCCCAAGAGACCCAGTACTTC. Translating gives CASQKGLAAPQETQYF.

This clonotype was observed many times. This chain uses TRBV7-9 with TRBJ2-5; 8 nucleotides agree with TRBD2. The V segment lost 5 bases and the J segment 3 bases; nucleotides outside the gene matches: 5. The germline CDR1 and CDR2 sequences are SEHNR and FQNEAQ (reference sequence). The CDR3 is 14 amino acids. This CDR3 reads CASSRSGGEETQYF. DNA for the CDR3: TGTGCCAGCAGCAGGAGCGGGGGCGAAGAGACCCAGTACTTC.

This clonotype was detected only a few times. A much larger clone differs by one base, so this may be a read error. The CDR3 loop reads CATSGCHYGYTF. CDR3 in DNA: TGTGCCACCAGTGGCTGCCACTATGGCTACACCTTC. The rearrangement uses TRBV24-1 and TRBJ1-2, with D unresolved. Trimming stripped 5 bases from V and 3 bases from J, with 6 bases between. The CDR3 runs 12 residues. From germline, CDR1 is KGHDR and CDR2 SFDVKD.

The V call is TRBV6-1, the J call TRBJ1-5; TRBD1 aligns across 10 bases. J gave up 4 bases and V 6 bases, and 6 bases lay outside the gene matches. Per the germline V gene, CDR1 is MNHNS and CDR2 is SASEGT. The CDR3 contains 15 residues. CDR3 residues: CASRRDRGLNQPQHF. The CDR3, as DNA: TGTGCCAGCAGAAGGGACAGGGGATTAAATCAGCCCCAGCATTTT.

This sequence joins TRBV4-1 and TRBJ1-1; tentatively, D is TRBD1 (5 bases). V was shortened by 4 bases and J by 0 bases, with 12 bases between the two germline ends. CDR1 is MGHRA, CDR2 YSYEKL, per germline. The CDR3 has 15 residues. Here the CDR3 reads CASSPDRQLNTEAFF. In nucleotides, the CDR3 is TGCGCCAGCAGCCCCGACCGACAGTTGAACACTGAAGCTTTCTTT.

This clonotype was detected only a few times. This rearrangement joins TRBV28 to TRBJ1-2; 8 positions agree with TRBD1. This CDR3 contains 13 residues. With 7 bases clipped from V and 3 bases from J, the junction kept 4 bases outside the gene matches. Germline V gene lookup returns CDR1 MDHEN and CDR2 SYDVKM. The CDR3 DNA sequence: TGTGCCAGCAAACGGACAGGGTACTATGGCTACACCTTC. Translation gives CASKRTGYYGYTF.

This clonotype has more than one count but fewer than ten. The rearrangement joins TRBV6-5 to TRBJ2-7, with 10 bases matching TRBD2. The germline gives CDR1 MNHEY, CDR2 SVGAGI. Losses at the gene ends were 3 bases for V and 2 bases for J; bases not matched to a gene: 7. The CDR3 loop spans 16 amino acids. In DNA, the CDR3 is TGTGCCAGCAGTTATGCTAGCGGGAGCTTGGCCTACGAGCAGTACTTC. Translating gives CASSYASGSLAYEQYF.

The rearrangement joins TRBV2 to TRBJ1-2; TRBD1 matches 7 bases. CDR1 is SNHLY, CDR2 FYNNEI, per germline. The CDR3 is 14 amino acids. V shed 2 bases and J 6 bases; nucleotides not matched to a gene: 6. CDR3 protein: CASSETGEEDGYTF. The CDR3 DNA follows: TGTGCCAGCAGTGAAACAGGGGAGGAGGATGGCTACACCTTC.

The chain is built from TRBV3-1 and TRBJ2-5; D tentatively reads TRBD1 or TRBD2 (5 bases each). The CDR3 is 15 residues long. Between the trimmed V and J ends, which lost 0 bases and 4 bases, there was a span of 12 bases. Germline CDR1 LGHDT, CDR2 YNNKEL (reference sequence). The DNA for the CDR3 is TGTGCCAGCAGCCAAGAGTGGCAGAGGGGAGAGACCCAGTACTTC. Protein: CASSQEWQRGETQYF.

The V call is TRBV29-1, the J call TRBJ1-2; the D gene is possibly TRBD1 (6 bases). The CDR3 consists of 15 residues. The V gene's germline CDR1 is SQVTM and CDR2 ANQGSEA. Trimming took 4 bases from V and 6 from J, leaving 21 bases between them. The CDR3 loop is CSVGGGLGIVDGYTF. The CDR3 bases are TGCAGCGTTGGGGGGGGGCTGGGGATAGTCGATGGCTACACCTTC.

A remark on this clonotype: This may be a read error, as it is one base from a much larger clone. The genes are TRBV7-3 and TRBJ2-3, with a possible D match to TRBD1 (6 bases). This CDR3 comprises 16 residues. V lost 1 base, J lost 4 bases, and 15 bases lay in between. The V gene's germline CDR1 is SGHTA and CDR2 FQGTGA. CDR3 protein: CASSLKLVGASDTQYF. The CDR3 coding sequence is TGTGCCAGCAGCTTAAAACTAGTGGGGGCCTCAGATACGCAGTATTTT.

This clonotype was detected ten times or more. In DNA form, the CDR3 reads TGTGCCACCAGTGATCCGCGTGGACAGGGGAACATTCAGTACTTC. This encodes CATSDPRGQGNIQYF. The chain has TRBV24-1 and TRBJ2-4; 9 bases are shared with TRBD1. Trimming took 3 bases from V and 7 from J; bases not matched to a gene: 6. Per the germline V gene, CDR1 is KGHDR and CDR2 is SFDVKD. The CDR3 is 15 amino acids.

This clonotype came up many times. The J gene is TRBJ2-7, the V gene TRBV5-1; D remains ambiguous. Germline V CDR1 and CDR2: SGHRS, YFSETQ. Deletions cut 4 bases from V and 4 bases from J, with 12 bases between. CDR3 length equals 13 residues. Here the CDR3 DNA reads TGCGCCAGCAGCAGCCCGGACGGTTACGAGCAGTACTTC. Translating gives CASSSPDGYEQYF.